One sample yielded the 32 T cell receptor beta chains listed below, sequenced in a study of T cells after yellow fever vaccination. TCRdb itself ran the 5' RACE reads through MiXCR, one entry per CDR3 protein. The sample records fewer than 350,000 distinct CDR3 sequences, roughly 9.4% being singletons. This specimen consisted of PBMCs, obtained on the day of the first yellow fever vaccination. Receptors originate from a man aged 18 to 29 who received the YFV17D yellow fever vaccine.

Only a few counts were recorded for this clonotype. J is TRBJ2-1 and V is TRBV7-9, with D hard to call. There are 13 residues in the CDR3. Germline CDR1 and CDR2: SEHNR and FQNEAQ (reference sequence). V was pared by 1 base and J by 9 bases, with 10 bases between. CDR3 nucleotides: TGTGCCAGCAGCTTAGATGTGGCCGGTGAGCAGTTCTTC. Encoded protein: CASSLDVAGEQFF.

The sample holds many counts of this clonotype. This sequence joins TRBV11-2 and TRBJ1-4, with D possibly matching TRBD1 (6 bases). The CDR3 spans 14 residues. CDR1 SGHAT and CDR2 FQNNGV come from the germline V gene. With 4 bases removed from V and 8 bases from J, the gap between germline ends came to 14 bases. In DNA, the CDR3 is TGTGCCAGCAGCTCCAGGGGTTTAAGCGAAAAACTGTTTTTT. It codes for CASSSRGLSEKLFF.

J is TRBJ1-5 and V is TRBV6-2 or TRBV6-3; D gene ambiguous. This CDR3 comprises 14 residues. V lost 6 bases and J lost 0, with 9 bases in between. Germline loops: CDR1 MNHEY, CDR2 SVGEGT. CDR3 protein: CASRSGYSNQPQHF. The CDR3 DNA reads as TGTGCCAGCAGGTCAGGATATAGCAATCAGCCCCAGCATTTT.

The chain uses TRBV7-9 and TRBJ2-1; 14 positions match TRBD2. The CDR3 has 15 residues. Germline-derived CDR1 and CDR2 are SEHNR and FQNEAQ (reference sequence). J gave up 5 bases and V 5 bases, and 2 bases lay outside the gene matches. The DNA of the CDR3 is TGTGCCAGCAGCAAGGGACTAGCGGGGGACAATGAGCAGTTCTTC. Translated, it gives CASSKGLAGDNEQFF.

This chain links TRBV5-1 with TRBJ1-4, with D unclear. Germline values: CDR1 SGHRS, CDR2 YFSETQ. This CDR3 spans 13 amino acids. The V end lost 4 bases, the J end lost 6 bases, and 10 bases lay between the germline ends. Written as DNA, the CDR3 is TGCGCCAGCAGCCCCTCAACGGATGAAAAACTGTTTTTT. It codes for CASSPSTDEKLFF. Filled out from reference TRBV5-1 and TRBJ1-4, the complete variable domain reads KAGVTQTPRYLIKTRGQQVTLSCSPISGHRSVSWYQQTPGQGLQFLFEYFSETQRNKGNFPGRFSGRQFSNSRSEMNVSTLELGDSALYLCASSPSTDEKLFFGSGTQLSVL.

This clonotype was detected ten times or more. This rearrangement joins TRBV7-9 to TRBJ2-1, with D uncertain. V was pared by 3 bases and J by 8 bases, with 20 bases between. The V gene's germline CDR1 is SEHNR and CDR2 FQNEAQ (reference sequence). The CDR3 is made up of 16 amino acids. The CDR3 region has the DNA TGTGCCAGCAGCTTCCTTAAGGGCCTCGGCTCCGATGAGCAGTTCTTC. The encoded protein is CASSFLKGLGSDEQFF.

The gene calls are TRBV7-2 and TRBJ2-1, with 11 bases aligning to TRBD2. CDR3 length: 15 residues. Per germline, CDR1 SGHTA and CDR2 FQGNSA. V was pared by 5 bases and J by 8 bases, with 8 bases of the junction left unmatched. CDR3: CASSPGSGGAYEQFF. In DNA, the CDR3 is TGTGCCAGCAGCCCGGGTAGCGGGGGGGCGTATGAGCAGTTCTTC.

The chain employs TRBV12-3 or TRBV12-4 and TRBJ2-2; D gene unclear. Trimming took 2 bases from V and 0 from J, leaving 10 bases between them. The CDR3 extends over 16 amino acids. The CDR3: CASSLLSTSNTGELFF. CDR3 DNA sequence: TGTGCCAGCAGTTTATTATCTACTTCGAACACCGGGGAGCTGTTTTTT.

This chain connects TRBV12-3 or TRBV12-4 to TRBJ2-2; no clear D gene. The V end was cut by 3 bases, the J end by 5 bases, with 13 bases between. The CDR3 covers 15 residues. Here the CDR3 DNA reads TGTGCCAGCAGTTTCGGCGGAAGTCAAACCGGGGAGCTGTTTTTT. It translates to CASSFGGSQTGELFF.

This clonotype was detected only a few times. V usage is TRBV6-5 and J usage is TRBJ1-2; D not resolved. V gave up 4 bases and J gave up 9 bases, with 21 bases separating them. This CDR3 is built from 15 residues. The germline V gene has CDR1 MNHEY and CDR2 SVGAGI. As DNA, the CDR3 is TGTGCCAGCAGTTTCACCACCCAAGGACCAAAAAGCTACACCTTC. This translates into CASSFTTQGPKSYTF.

The chain is built from TRBV2 and TRBJ1-1; 12 bases are a match to TRBD1. This CDR3 is 14 amino acids long. CDR1 and CDR2 (germline): SNHLY, FYNNEI. J gave up 4 bases and V 6 bases, and 3 bases lay outside the gene matches. Here the CDR3 reads CASRGQGAVTEAFF. CDR3 in DNA: TGTGCCAGCAGGGGACAGGGGGCAGTCACTGAAGCTTTCTTT.

The V and J genes are TRBV7-8 and TRBJ1-6; D uncertain. Germline loops: CDR1 SGHVS, CDR2 FQNEAQ. Trimming removed 6 bases from V and 6 bases from J, with 12 bases in between. The CDR3 has 14 amino acids. The DNA of the CDR3 is TGTGCCAGCAGACCCGTTTCGAGTAATTCACCCCTCCACTTT. It translates to CASRPVSSNSPLHF.

The genes are TRBV10-3 and TRBJ1-4; a weak D match, TRBD1 (6 bases). Germline V gene lookup returns CDR1 ENHRY and CDR2 SYGVKD. The CDR3 consists of 15 residues. Trimming removed 2 bases at V and 8 bases at J, with 15 bases between. The CDR3 region is CAISEPWDTGEKLFF. DNA for the CDR3: TGTGCCATCAGTGAGCCTTGGGACACTGGGGAAAAACTGTTTTTT.

This chain links TRBV11-1 with TRBJ1-5, with 9 bases lining up with TRBD1. The V gene's germline CDR1 is SGHAT and CDR2 FQDESV (reference sequence). This CDR3 comprises 19 residues. V dropped 3 bases and J dropped 0; count of bases not matched to a gene: 12. DNA of the CDR3: TGTGCCAGCAGCTTGGGAGACAGGGGGAGAATCGATAGCAATCAGCCCCAGCATTTT. Translation gives CASSLGDRGRIDSNQPQHF.

This clonotype came up a few times. J is TRBJ1-6 and V is TRBV6-5, with TRBD1 matching 8 bases. The trim removed 1 base at V and 10 bases at J, leaving 9 bases unmatched. This CDR3 spans 16 amino acids. CDR1 MNHEY and CDR2 SVGAGI come from the germline V gene. The CDR3 DNA reads TGTGCCAGCAGTTACTACTCCCCAGGGGGCGACTCACCCCTCCACTTT. Its translation is CASSYYSPGGDSPLHF.

This clonotype was observed a few times. The rearrangement joins TRBV20-1 to TRBJ2-7; no clear D gene. CDR3 length: 14 amino acids. Trimming removed 0 bases at V and 7 bases at J, with 16 bases between. Germline values: CDR1 DFQATT, CDR2 SNEGSKA (reference sequence). The CDR3 protein is CSARDTSRPVEQYV. DNA for the CDR3: TGCAGTGCTAGAGATACCAGCCGACCGGTGGAGCAGTACGTC.

In its sample, this clonotype was seen many times. This chain uses TRBV7-8 with TRBJ2-7; D is undetermined. Germline CDR1 reads SGHVS; CDR2 reads FQNEAQ. Trimming took off 1 base at V and 3 bases at J, with 10 bases between the two ends. The CDR3 is made up of 14 amino acids. The CDR3 here is CASSLDPARYEQYF. The CDR3 DNA is TGTGCCAGCAGCTTAGACCCCGCTCGCTACGAGCAGTACTTC.

This clonotype was seen repeatedly, ten times or more. This chain joins TRBV7-2 and TRBJ1-4, with a weak D call TRBD1 (6 bases). Germline CDR1 and CDR2: SGHTA and FQGNSA. V lost 2 bases to trimming and J lost 0 bases, with 7 bases between them. This CDR3 region has 15 residues. The DNA of the CDR3 is TGTGCCAGCAGCTTAACAGGGTCAACTAATGAAAAACTGTTTTTT. Its translation: CASSLTGSTNEKLFF.

This clonotype occurred a few times. The DNA for the CDR3 is TGCAGTGGTGGGGCTCAGGGAAGTACTGAAGCTTTCTTT. Its translation is CSGGAQGSTEAFF. The chain has TRBV20-1 and TRBJ1-1; D is perhaps TRBD1 (5 bases). Germline CDR1 and CDR2: DFQATT and SNEGSKA (reference sequence). The CDR3 is made up of 13 amino acids. The V end was cut by 7 bases, the J end by 5 bases, with 17 bases between.

Ten or more counts support this clonotype. This chain joins TRBV7-2 and TRBJ2-2; 7 nucleotides match TRBD1. The J segment lost 3 bases and the V segment lost 8 bases, leaving 12 bases of the junction unmatched. CDR3 size: 16 residues. Germline lookup yields CDR1 SGHTA and CDR2 FQGNSA. CDR3 protein: CASRTGQWGYTGELFF. CDR3 sequence (DNA): TGTGCCAGCCGGACAGGACAGTGGGGATACACCGGGGAGCTGTTTTTT.

V usage is TRBV24-1 and J usage is TRBJ1-2; no reliable D call. The CDR3 loop spans 14 amino acids. The germline gives CDR1 KGHDR, CDR2 SFDVKD. V was trimmed by 1 base and J by 1 base, leaving 6 bases between them. In nucleotides, the CDR3 is TGTGCCACCAGTGATTTACGGAGTAACTATGGCTACACCTTC. This codes for CATSDLRSNYGYTF.

This clonotype showed up just a few times. The chain joins TRBV7-9 to TRBJ2-7; D unclear. In germline, CDR1 is SEHNR, CDR2 FQNEAQ (reference sequence). The V and J ends lost 5 bases and 3 bases respectively, with 8 bases between them. This CDR3 is 12 amino acids long. CDR3 bases: TGTGCCAGCAGCCCGCAAGTCTACGAGCAGTACTTC. This encodes CASSPQVYEQYF.

This chain connects TRBV6-6 to TRBJ2-7; possible D gene TRBD1, 5 bases. From germline, CDR1 is MNHNY and CDR2 SVGAGI (reference sequence). This CDR3 contains 13 residues. Trimming cost V 7 bases and J 2 bases, with 12 bases left between them. CDR3 amino acids: CASMGQRPYEQYV. The CDR3 nucleotides are TGTGCCAGCATGGGGCAGAGACCCTACGAGCAGTACGTC.

As to this clonotype: A much larger clone lies one base from this, so it may be a read error. The chain employs TRBV12-3 or TRBV12-4 and TRBJ2-7; 7 bases match TRBD1. J lost 7 bases, V lost 7 bases, and 7 bases had no gene match. The CDR3 has 12 residues. CDR3 amino acids: CASTTGVKEQYF. CDR3 sequence (DNA): TGTGCCAGCACAACAGGGGTCAAAGAGCAGTACTTC.

The chain recombines TRBV5-6 with TRBJ2-7, with a tentative D call TRBD2 (7 bases). This CDR3 is built from 13 residues. CDR1 and CDR2 from the germline V gene are SGHDT and YYEEEE. Trimming pared 9 bases from V and 3 bases from J, leaving 16 bases between. The DNA for the CDR3 is TGTGCCAAGGGCCTCGGGGGGCTCTACGAGCAGTACTTC. It encodes CAKGLGGLYEQYF.

This clonotype was seen a few times. This chain connects TRBV2 to TRBJ2-5; TRBD2 agrees at 9 bases. V lost 4 bases, J lost 0 bases, and 6 bases stayed unmatched. The CDR3 spans 16 residues. CDR1 is SNHLY and CDR2 is FYNNEI in the germline V gene. The CDR3 nucleotides are TGTGCCAGCAGTGTCTCGGCGGGGGGGTACCAAGAGACCCAGTACTTC. Translation: CASSVSAGGYQETQYF.

This clonotype was found many times. J is TRBJ2-5 and V is TRBV7-2, with D perhaps TRBD2 (6 bases). The CDR3 is 15 amino acids. Per the germline V gene, CDR1 is SGHTA and CDR2 is FQGNSA. The germline V and J ends were trimmed by 3 bases and 2 bases, with 13 bases remaining between them. CDR3 coding DNA: TGTGCCAGCAGCTTGGTGGGGGGTAATCAAGAGACCCAGTACTTC. This encodes CASSLVGGNQETQYF.

This clonotype was seen at least ten times. This chain joins TRBV6-2 or TRBV6-3 and TRBJ1-1; possibly TRBD1 for D (6 bases). This CDR3 comprises 12 residues. The V gene's germline CDR1 is MNHEY and CDR2 SVGEGT. V was pared by 8 bases and J by 5 bases, with 12 bases between. This CDR3 is CASARGGTEAFF. The CDR3 DNA follows: TGTGCCAGCGCCAGGGGAGGGACTGAAGCTTTCTTT.

The chain carries TRBV7-2 and TRBJ2-3; 10 nucleotides align to TRBD2. The CDR3 totals 16 residues. The germline V gene has CDR1 SGHTA and CDR2 FQGNSA. Trimming cost V 1 base and J 6 bases; bases outside gene matches: 7. CDR3 amino acids: CASSLVAGGTWDTQYF. The CDR3 coding sequence is TGTGCCAGCAGCTTAGTAGCGGGGGGTACTTGGGATACGCAGTATTTT.

This clonotype was counted many times. This chain joins TRBV7-8 and TRBJ2-4, with TRBD2 matching 10 bases. Germline V gene lookup returns CDR1 SGHVS and CDR2 FQNEAQ. The length of the CDR3 is 18 residues. With 5 bases clipped from V and 2 bases from J, the junction kept 12 bases outside the gene matches. The CDR3 bases are TGTGCCAGCAGCCTGGCTCTAGCGGGGGTCGGTACCAAAAACATTCAGTACTTC. As protein: CASSLALAGVGTKNIQYF. The whole variable domain, filled in from reference TRBV7-8 and TRBJ2-4, reads GAGVSQSPRYKVAKRGQDVALRCDPISGHVSLFWYQQALGQGPEFLTYFQNEAQLDKSGLPSDRFFAERPEGSVSTLKIQRTQQEDSAVYLCASSLALAGVGTKNIQYFGAGTRLSVL.

This rearrangement joins TRBV5-4 to TRBJ1-4; D call uncertain. The V gene's germline CDR1 is SGHNT and CDR2 YYREEE (reference sequence). The CDR3 runs 15 residues. V lost 4 bases and J 0 bases, leaving 10 bases between the germline ends. CDR3: CASSRDGPTNEKLFF. As DNA, the CDR3 is TGTGCCAGCAGCCGAGACGGGCCAACTAATGAAAAACTGTTTTTT.

The chain is built from TRBV7-8 and TRBJ1-5; a weak D match, TRBD1 (5 bases). CDR1 is SGHVS, CDR2 FQNEAQ, per germline. Trimming shortened V by 1 base and J by 9 bases, and 19 bases separated the two germline ends. CDR3 size: 16 residues. DNA of the CDR3: TGTGCCAGCAGCTTAGGGGCCCGGCCGGGGGGGTTGCCCCAGCATTTT. Translating it yields CASSLGARPGGLPQHF.